The clone carrying this T cell receptor (beta chain) was recorded once. These data originate in a study of blood T cell repertoires in COVID-19. Original handling: Reference gene primers were amplified, and this amplification served to estimate nucleated cell counts. Profiling relied on immunoSEQ multiplex PCR, and the TCRdb table lists in-frame clones only, not all of them. V and J calls and clone size are copied from that table; D and trimming were computed from the DNA. The table shows roughly 270,000 clones, with approximately 85% occurring only once. Between the trimmed V and J ends, which lost 5 bases and 2 bases, there was a span of 15 bases. Germline V lookup: CDR1 SGHVS, CDR2 FNYEAQ. CDR3 length: 16 amino acids.

The genes are TRBV7-6 and TRBJ2-2; perhaps TRBD1 as D (5 bases). The sequence came from a man aged 18 to 35 with active or convalescent COVID-19. The sequenced material came from peripheral blood. In nucleotides, the CDR3 is TGTGCCAGCAGCCTAGATTGGGGCGTAAACACCGGGGAGCTGTTTTTT. This encodes CASSLDWGVNTGELFF.